Following are 23 T cell receptor beta chains from one sample sequenced in a study of identical twins. MiXCR was run by TCRdb on the 5' RACE reads, yielding one entry per CDR3 protein. The data hold 700,000 to 950,000 distinct CDR3 sequences, with 12% observed a single time. Another study also made use of these data, one on yellow fever vaccine responses in identical twins.

The sample comprised PBMCs. These receptors came from a young woman in good health.

This clonotype was observed many times. The gene calls are TRBV28 and TRBJ2-1, with TRBD1 matching 10 bases. The germline CDR1 and CDR2 sequences are MDHEN and SYDVKM. The CDR3 has 17 residues. With 3 bases clipped from V and 2 bases from J, the junction kept 7 bases outside the gene matches. In DNA, the CDR3 is TGTGCCAGCAGTTTCTTGGACAGGGGGGCGCCCTACAATGAGCAGTTCTTC. Its translation: CASSFLDRGAPYNEQFF.

This clonotype showed up just a few times. V is TRBV18 and J is TRBJ2-5, with 13 bases aligning to TRBD2. The CDR3 extends over 15 amino acids. The V segment lost 6 bases and the J segment 4 bases; nucleotides outside the gene matches: 5. Germline CDR1 and CDR2: KGHSH and LQKENI. CDR3 residues: CASSRLAGGLETQYF. CDR3 nucleotides: TGTGCCAGCTCGCGACTAGCGGGGGGCCTAGAGACCCAGTACTTC.

In this sample, this clonotype turned up a few times. The chain links TRBV28 to TRBJ2-1; D is possibly TRBD1 or TRBD2 (5 bases each). Germline lookup yields CDR1 MDHEN and CDR2 SYDVKM. The CDR3 consists of 18 residues. Trimming cost V 0 bases and J 4 bases, with 19 bases left between them. The CDR3 loop reads CASSLWGTGTTSYNEQFF. The CDR3 DNA reads TGTGCCAGCAGTTTATGGGGGACCGGGACCACCAGTTACAATGAGCAGTTCTTC. Filled out from reference TRBV28 and TRBJ2-1, the complete variable domain reads DVKVTQSSRYLVKRTGEKVFLECVQDMDHENMFWYRQDPGLGLRLIYFSYDVKMKEKGDIPEGYSVSREKKERFSLILESASTNQTSMYLCASSLWGTGTTSYNEQFFGPGTRLTVL.

The sample holds many counts of this clonotype. The J gene is TRBJ2-2, the V gene TRBV11-3; 10 bases match TRBD2. The CDR3 is 15 amino acids. J lost 8 bases, V lost 3 bases, and 6 bases had no gene match. Germline V gene lookup returns CDR1 SGHNT and CDR2 YENEEA. CDR3 sequence: CASSFPAGGSGELFF. CDR3 sequence (DNA): TGTGCCAGCAGCTTTCCAGCGGGAGGGTCTGGGGAGCTGTTTTTT.

This clonotype was observed a handful of times. The rearrangement uses TRBV6-4 and TRBJ2-3; D is possibly TRBD1 or TRBD2 (5 bases each). Trimming left V 4 bases short and J 0 bases short, with 11 bases between. Germline CDR1 is MRHNA and CDR2 is SNTAGT. There are 15 residues in the CDR3. CDR3 DNA: TGTGCCAGCAGTGTGGGGACGTCTAGCACAGATACGCAGTATTTT. This sequence encodes CASSVGTSSTDTQYF.

The rearrangement links TRBV5-6 to TRBJ2-3, with 11 bases that match TRBD1. This CDR3 spans 15 amino acids. V shed 3 bases, J shed 5 bases, and the junction held 5 bases outside the gene matches. Looked up from germline, CDR1 is SGHDT and CDR2 is YYEEEE. The DNA of the CDR3 is TGTGCCAGCAGCTGGACAGGGGGCATGGTAGATACGCAGTATTTT. Its translation: CASSWTGGMVDTQYF.

This clonotype has more than one count but fewer than ten. The CDR3 coding sequence is TGCAGCGTTGACCCCGGCCTACACAATGAGCAGTTCTTC. Residues: CSVDPGLHNEQFF. This chain joins TRBV29-1 and TRBJ2-1; no clear D gene. The CDR3 loop spans 13 amino acids. V lost 3 bases to trimming and J lost 5 bases, with 11 bases between them. Germline loops: CDR1 SQVTM, CDR2 ANQGSEA.

This clonotype was found a few times. The V gene is TRBV5-5, the J gene TRBJ2-3; D unclear. From germline, CDR1 is SGHKS and CDR2 YYEKEE (reference sequence). The CDR3 loop spans 13 amino acids. The ends were cut back, 5 bases at V and 6 bases at J, with 13 bases in the middle. CDR3 protein: CASSGFLGDTQYF. The CDR3 DNA reads TGTGCCAGCAGTGGGTTTCTTGGGGATACGCAGTATTTT.

This clonotype was recorded at least ten times. This chain links TRBV4-1 with TRBJ1-2; TRBD1 might be the D (5 bases). The CDR3 is 14 amino acids. V was cut by 1 base and J by 1 base, with 7 bases left in between. Per the germline V gene, CDR1 is MGHRA and CDR2 is YSYEKL. This CDR3 reads CASSQGTFNYGYTF. Written as DNA, the CDR3 is TGCGCCAGCAGCCAAGGGACATTTAACTATGGCTACACCTTC.

The J gene is TRBJ2-7, the V gene TRBV12-3 or TRBV12-4; 7 bases fit TRBD1. The length of the CDR3 is 15 residues. Trimming cost V 5 bases and J 3 bases; bases outside gene matches: 10. CDR3 in amino acids: CASSLPGQRFYEQYF. The DNA of the CDR3 is TGTGCCAGCAGTCTCCCGGGACAGCGGTTCTACGAGCAGTACTTC.

The chain joins TRBV20-1 to TRBJ1-1; 8 nucleotides agree with TRBD1. The CDR3 length is 13 residues. V dropped 2 bases and J dropped 3; count of bases not matched to a gene: 2. CDR1 and CDR2 (germline): DFQATT, SNEGSKA (reference sequence). Here the CDR3 reads CSARQGADTEAFF. In DNA form, the CDR3 reads TGCAGTGCTAGACAGGGGGCGGACACTGAAGCTTTCTTT.

The gene calls are TRBV5-1 and TRBJ2-5; D remains ambiguous. Trimming stripped 0 bases from V and 4 bases from J, with 10 bases between. There are 14 residues in the CDR3. Germline V gene data show CDR1 as SGHRS and CDR2 as YFSETQ. For the CDR3, the DNA is TGCGCCAGCAGCTTGGCCTGGGAACTAGAGACCCAGTACTTC. Amino acid sequence: CASSLAWELETQYF.

Many counts were recorded for this clonotype. The chain is built from TRBV19 and TRBJ2-1; D may be TRBD1 or TRBD2 (5 bases each). This CDR3 contains 10 residues. Deletions cut 6 bases from V and 10 bases from J, with 7 bases between. The germline gives CDR1 LNHDA, CDR2 SQIVND (reference sequence). CDR3 sequence reads: CASRGVEQFF. CDR3 bases: TGTGCCAGTAGGGGGGTGGAGCAGTTCTTC.

With regard to this clonotype: One end of the junction is discordant with germline, which a read error may explain. The rearrangement uses TRBV20-1 and TRBJ2-5, with 12 bases matching TRBD2. In germline, CDR1 is DFQATT, CDR2 SNEGSKA (reference sequence). CDR3 length: 13 amino acids. Here the CDR3 DNA reads TGCAGTCCTAGCGGGGGGGACCAAGAGACCCAGTACTTC. Its protein is CSPSGGDQETQYF.

The chain is built from TRBV5-1 and TRBJ2-7; 8 bases match TRBD2. Germline-derived CDR1 and CDR2 are SGHRS and YFSETQ. V lost 4 bases and J lost 2; bases outside the gene matches: 8. The CDR3 is made up of 15 amino acids. The CDR3 sequence: CASSPTAGATYEQYF. CDR3 coding DNA: TGCGCCAGCAGCCCAACAGCGGGAGCTACCTACGAGCAGTACTTC.

This clonotype was seen only a few times. The chain is built from TRBV28 and TRBJ2-1; possibly TRBD1 for D (6 bases). This CDR3 has 14 residues. The V and J ends lost 3 bases and 8 bases respectively, with 14 bases between them. Germline CDR1 reads MDHEN; CDR2 reads SYDVKM. CDR3 bases: TGTGCCAGCAGTTTTGGCGGGTCAGGGGATGAGCAGTTCTTC. It encodes CASSFGGSGDEQFF.

The table lists this clonotype with many counts. The chain carries TRBV29-1 and TRBJ2-5; D is ambiguous. V lost 5 bases and J 2 bases, leaving 9 bases between the germline ends. The V gene's germline CDR1 is SQVTM and CDR2 ANQGSEA. The CDR3 totals 12 residues. The CDR3 here is CSVLDGQETQYF. The CDR3 coding sequence is TGCAGCGTTCTGGACGGACAAGAGACCCAGTACTTC.

This clonotype was seen a few times. The J gene is TRBJ2-5, the V gene TRBV7-9, with D possibly being TRBD2 (6 bases). The CDR3 runs 14 residues. V gave up 5 bases and J gave up 4 bases, with 14 bases separating them. Germline V gene data show CDR1 as SEHNR and CDR2 as FQNEAQ (reference sequence). The CDR3 DNA reads TGTGCCAGCAGCCACGGGAGCACTGCAGAGACCCAGTACTTC. It is translated as CASSHGSTAETQYF.

This clonotype was detected only a few times. This chain uses TRBV4-1 with TRBJ2-5, with 7 nucleotides matching TRBD1. Trimming at V came to 0 bases and at J to 4 bases, leaving 5 bases not matched to a gene. The CDR3 is 15 residues long. Germline V lookup: CDR1 MGHRA, CDR2 YSYEKL. The CDR3, as DNA: TGCGCCAGCAGCCAAGATGAAGGGGGCCGAGAGACCCAGTACTTC. Translated: CASSQDEGGRETQYF.

This clonotype was counted between two and nine times. This chain uses TRBV27 with TRBJ1-5; no clear D gene. This CDR3 is built from 14 residues. CDR1 is MNHEY, CDR2 SMNVEV, per germline (reference sequence). V was cut by 4 bases and J by 3 bases, with 10 bases left in between. CDR3 sequence: CASSSEGINQPQHF. In DNA, the CDR3 is TGTGCCAGCAGTTCAGAAGGGATCAATCAGCCCCAGCATTTT.

This chain uses TRBV12-3 or TRBV12-4 with TRBJ2-3; 7 nucleotides line up with TRBD2. Germline trimming cut 6 bases from V and 2 bases from J; bases unmatched to any gene: 8. This CDR3 contains 15 residues. The CDR3 loop is CASSPRRGYTDTQYF. CDR3 nucleotide sequence: TGTGCCAGCAGCCCCCGGCGGGGGTACACAGATACGCAGTATTTT.

The table lists this clonotype with a few counts. The CDR3: CASSPPAGTSGRASTGELFF. CDR3 bases: TGTGCCAGCAGTCCCCCCGCCGGGACTAGCGGGAGGGCGAGCACCGGGGAGCTGTTTTTT. The V and J genes are TRBV2 and TRBJ2-2, with 16 bases fitting TRBD2. Germline loops: CDR1 SNHLY, CDR2 FYNNEI. The CDR3 is 20 residues long. V was clipped by 5 bases and J by 4 bases; unmatched bases: 13. Full variable domain (missing parts from reference TRBV2 and TRBJ2-2): EPEVTQTPSHQVTQMGQEVILRCVPISNHLYFYWYRQILGQKVEFLVSFYNNEISEKSEIFDDQFSVERPDGSNFTLKIRSTKLEDSAMYFCASSPPAGTSGRASTGELFFGEGSRLTVL.

This chain joins TRBV10-3 and TRBJ2-5, with 9 bases identical to TRBD1. The CDR3 consists of 15 residues. Germline trimming cut 6 bases from V and 2 bases from J; bases unmatched to any gene: 7. The germline V gene encodes CDR1 ENHRY and CDR2 SYGVKD. This CDR3 reads CAISRGQGGQETQYF. CDR3 bases: TGTGCCATCAGCCGGGGACAGGGAGGTCAAGAGACCCAGTACTTC.